This T cell receptor (beta chain) was recovered during a study of technical replicates of blood from a few donors. Clones were sequenced by immunoSEQ multiplex PCR, and TCRdb holds only the in-frame ones, with some missing. The table has 100,000 or so clones, 94% seen once; the top ten hold approximately 0.24%. CDR1 SGHNT and CDR2 YYREEE come from the germline V gene (reference sequence). V lost 2 bases, J lost 5 bases, and 3 bases lay in between. The CDR3 runs to 11 residues. The rearrangement links TRBV5-4 to TRBJ2-3; D is uncertain. The TCR sequence derives from a human donor in good health. The sequencing input was T cells isolated from PBMCs. The CDR3 sequence: CASSFLDTQYF. CDR3 DNA: TGTGCCAGCAGCTTTCTAGATACGCAGTATTTT.